Shown below are 32 T cell receptor beta chains from a single sample sequenced in a study of blood T cell repertoires in COVID-19. Clones were sequenced by immunoSEQ multiplex PCR, and TCRdb holds only the in-frame ones, with some missing. The sample records approximately 160,000 clones, 80% to 90% being singletons. Sequencing was done on a sample of peripheral blood. All receptors come from a woman in her sixties or seventies with acute or convalescent COVID-19.

The chain uses TRBV29-1 and TRBJ1-1, with D perhaps matching TRBD1 (6 bases). CDR3 length: 14 residues. V was pared by 7 bases and J by 1 base, with 16 bases between. Germline V gives CDR1 SQVTM, CDR2 ANQGSEA. The CDR3 reads CSATRTAENTEAFF. The CDR3 nucleotides read TGCAGCGCCACACGGACAGCGGAGAACACTGAAGCTTTCTTT.

The V gene is TRBV19, the J gene TRBJ1-5, with no clear D. This CDR3 spans 16 amino acids. The ends were cut back, 3 bases at V and 6 bases at J, with 18 bases in the middle. Germline-derived CDR1 and CDR2 are LNHDA and SQIVND (reference sequence). CDR3 sequence (DNA): TGTGCCAGTAGTATCCTACCCCAGAGCGTGGGTCAGCCCCAGCATTTT. This encodes CASSILPQSVGQPQHF.

V is TRBV12-3 or TRBV12-4 and J is TRBJ1-6; perhaps TRBD1 as D (5 bases). Deletions cut 4 bases from V and 13 bases from J, with 11 bases between. CDR3 length: 12 residues. The DNA of the CDR3 is TGTGCCAGCAGTTCCTTGGGACTGCCCCTCCACTTT. Protein sequence: CASSSLGLPLHF.

The DNA for the CDR3 is TGTGCCAGCAGCTCTCGTATCGGGACAGTGGTCGATGAGCAGTTCTTC. Translated, it gives CASSSRIGTVVDEQFF. The V call is TRBV7-6, the J call TRBJ2-1; 7 bases are shared with TRBD1. J gave up 8 bases and V 4 bases, and 14 bases lay outside the gene matches. CDR3 length: 16 residues. The V gene's germline CDR1 is SGHVS and CDR2 FNYEAQ.

The CDR3 coding sequence is TGTGCCAGCAGTGAGGGGCACAGGAACTATGGCTACACCTTC. Its translation: CASSEGHRNYGYTF. The chain couples TRBV6-1 to TRBJ1-2; a possible D gene is TRBD1 (5 bases). Per the germline V gene, CDR1 is MNHNS and CDR2 is SASEGT. This CDR3 is 14 amino acids long. Trimming left V 3 bases short and J 2 bases short, with 10 bases between.

The chain is built from TRBV2 and TRBJ1-1; 8 bases are shared with TRBD1. The CDR3 has 14 residues. Germline CDR1 and CDR2: SNHLY and FYNNEI. The junction had 1 base not matched to a gene; V was cut back by 4 bases and J by 0 bases. Written as DNA, the CDR3 is TGTGCCAGCAGTGCACAGGGGGTGAACACTGAAGCTTTCTTT. Residues: CASSAQGVNTEAFF.

The chain uses TRBV15 and TRBJ2-1; TRBD2 matches 11 bases. V gave up 1 base and J gave up 2 bases; unmatched junction bases: 7. Per germline, CDR1 LNHNV and CDR2 YYDKDF (reference sequence). The CDR3 covers 18 residues. The CDR3 DNA follows: TGTGCCACCAGCAGAGTCGGTAGCGGGAGGGCTGCCTACAATGAGCAGTTCTTC. Translated: CATSRVGSGRAAYNEQFF. The full variable domain, with the rest looked up from reference TRBV15 and TRBJ2-1, is DAMVIQNPRYQVTQFGKPVTLSCSQTLNHNVMYWYQQKSSQAPKLLFHYYDKDFNNEADTPDNFQSRRPNTSFCFLDIRSPGLGDTAMYLCATSRVGSGRAAYNEQFFGPGTRLTVL.

The chain has TRBV11-2 and TRBJ2-2; D is perhaps TRBD1 (6 bases). From germline, CDR1 is SGHAT and CDR2 FQNNGV. This CDR3 region has 18 residues. Trimming shortened V by 2 bases and J by 0 bases, and 16 bases separated the two germline ends. The CDR3, as DNA: TGTGCCAGCAGCTTAACCCTGACAGGATATACGAACACCGGGGAGCTGTTTTTT. Protein: CASSLTLTGYTNTGELFF.

This clone was observed a few times. The genes are TRBV7-2 and TRBJ1-1; D gene uncertain. This CDR3 region has 13 residues. CDR1 SGHTA and CDR2 FQGNSA come from the germline V gene. Trimming pared 4 bases from V and 0 bases from J, leaving 6 bases between. CDR3 amino acids: CASSSLVNTEAFF. The CDR3 DNA sequence: TGTGCCAGCAGCTCCCTTGTGAACACTGAAGCTTTCTTT.

The rearrangement uses TRBV27 and TRBJ1-5; D gene ambiguous. Germline-derived CDR1 and CDR2 are MNHEY and SMNVEV (reference sequence). V was shortened by 8 bases and J by 0 bases, with 11 bases between the two germline ends. This CDR3 region has 14 residues. CDR3 residues: CASEPELSNQPQHF. DNA of the CDR3: TGTGCCAGCGAACCGGAGCTTAGCAATCAGCCCCAGCATTTT.

The V and J genes are TRBV7-8 and TRBJ2-3; tentative D call: TRBD1 (6 bases). The germline V gene has CDR1 SGHVS and CDR2 FQNEAQ. CDR3 length: 14 residues. V lost 2 bases to trimming and J lost 4 bases, with 10 bases between them. CDR3: CASSLFTGPDTQYF. CDR3 nucleotides: TGTGCCAGCAGCTTATTTACAGGGCCAGATACGCAGTATTTT.

The chain links TRBV20-1 to TRBJ2-5, with 9 bases matching TRBD2. This CDR3 has 14 amino acids. Germline V gene sequence: CDR1 DFQATT, CDR2 SNEGSKA (reference sequence). Trimming at V came to 3 bases and at J to 6 bases, leaving 8 bases not matched to a gene. CDR3 in amino acids: CSASRLLAGKTQYF. The CDR3 coding sequence is TGCAGTGCTAGTAGGCTTCTAGCGGGGAAGACCCAGTACTTC.

V and J are TRBV6-5 and TRBJ1-2; D is possibly TRBD1 (5 bases). The ends were cut back, 5 bases at V and 4 bases at J, with 14 bases in the middle. The CDR3 is 14 amino acids. Germline loops: CDR1 MNHEY, CDR2 SVGAGI. The CDR3 loop is CASSKNQGGYGYTF. DNA for the CDR3: TGTGCCAGCAGTAAAAATCAGGGAGGCTATGGCTACACCTTC.

This clone was observed a single time. The rearrangement uses TRBV6-5 and TRBJ2-5; the D is unclear. In germline, CDR1 is MNHEY, CDR2 SVGAGI. The V and J ends lost 5 bases and 0 bases respectively, with 7 bases between them. The CDR3 contains 13 residues. CDR3 bases: TGTGCCAGCAGTCCGACTTACCAAGAGACCCAGTACTTC. It translates to CASSPTYQETQYF.

This rearrangement joins TRBV4-1 to TRBJ2-3; 8 bases line up with TRBD1. This CDR3 has 20 residues. CDR1 and CDR2 (germline): MGHRA, YSYEKL. The trim removed 3 bases at V and 0 bases at J, leaving 17 bases unmatched. The CDR3 protein is CASSQVPMDRVFHSTDTQYF. CDR3 in DNA: TGCGCCAGCAGCCAGGTTCCCATGGACAGGGTATTCCATAGCACAGATACGCAGTATTTT.

The chain has TRBV6-1 and TRBJ2-3; 7 bases line up with TRBD2. This CDR3 is built from 16 residues. V lost 3 bases to trimming and J lost 1 base; unmatched junction nucleotides: 7. Germline assignment: CDR1 MNHNS and CDR2 SASEGT. The CDR3 bases are TGTGCCAGCAGTGATGGAGCGGGGCTTGGCACAGATACGCAGTATTTT. This sequence encodes CASSDGAGLGTDTQYF.

The chain couples TRBV6-5 to TRBJ1-2; D is unclear. Germline CDR1 and CDR2: MNHEY and SVGAGI. The CDR3 extends over 13 amino acids. Trimming took 11 bases from V and 7 from J, leaving 20 bases between them. CDR3 residues: CAGITAYGVGYTF. The CDR3 nucleotides read TGTGCCGGCATTACAGCTTATGGTGTTGGCTACACCTTC.

The V call is TRBV2, the J call TRBJ2-4, with 11 nucleotides matching TRBD1. After removal of 6 bases from V and 8 bases from J, the junction contained 6 bases not matched to a gene. CDR3 size: 14 residues. In germline, CDR1 is SNHLY, CDR2 FYNNEI. Written as DNA, the CDR3 is TGTGCCAGCAGCTTAGGACAGGGGGCATACATTCAGTACTTC. Amino acids: CASSLGQGAYIQYF.

The gene calls are TRBV28 and TRBJ2-7, with TRBD1 identical over 8 bases. The CDR3 contains 14 residues. The germline V gene encodes CDR1 MDHEN and CDR2 SYDVKM. V shed 6 bases, J shed 3 bases, and the junction held 7 bases outside the gene matches. The CDR3 DNA is TGTGCCAGCAGCCCAACGGACAGGGTCTACGAGCAGTACTTC. It yields the protein CASSPTDRVYEQYF.

The chain employs TRBV14 and TRBJ2-1; TRBD1 matches 9 bases. This CDR3 contains 16 residues. Germline assignment: CDR1 SGHDN and CDR2 FVKESK. V lost 6 bases to trimming and J lost 5 bases; unmatched junction nucleotides: 11. The CDR3 region has the DNA TGTGCCAGCAGTATGGGACAGGGCTTGTTGAACAATGAGCAGTTCTTC. Protein product: CASSMGQGLLNNEQFF.

This chain uses TRBV30 with TRBJ1-5; the D is unclear. CDR3 size: 14 residues. Germline lookup yields CDR1 GTSNPN and CDR2 SVGIG (reference sequence). Trimming cost V 3 bases and J 7 bases, with 16 bases left between them. The CDR3 DNA follows: TGTGCCTGGAGCCCGTCCTCGGGTAAGCAGCCCCAGCATTTT. Translation: CAWSPSSGKQPQHF.

This chain joins TRBV7-2 and TRBJ2-7; the match to TRBD2 covers 9 bases. V was pared by 4 bases and J by 0 bases, with 4 bases of the junction left unmatched. CDR1 and CDR2 from the germline V gene are SGHTA and FQGNSA. The CDR3 length is 15 residues. The CDR3 loop reads CASSSSRGGSYEQYF. In nucleotides, the CDR3 is TGTGCCAGCAGCTCCTCGCGGGGGGGCTCCTACGAGCAGTACTTC.

A few counts support this clone. This chain joins TRBV27 and TRBJ1-1; TRBD1 aligns across 8 bases. The germline CDR1 and CDR2 sequences are MNHEY and SMNVEV (reference sequence). With V trimmed by 3 bases and J by 5 bases, 5 bases remained unmatched. There are 14 residues in the CDR3. CDR3: CASSFTTGVTEAFF. CDR3 in DNA: TGTGCCAGCAGTTTTACGACAGGGGTAACTGAAGCTTTCTTT.

V usage is TRBV19 and J usage is TRBJ1-1; 7 bases are a match to TRBD1. V lost 5 bases and J lost 3; bases outside the gene matches: 3. The CDR3 is 13 amino acids. CDR1 is LNHDA, CDR2 SQIVND, per germline (reference sequence). The CDR3 DNA reads TGTGCCAGTAGTGTGGACAGGTACACTGAAGCTTTCTTT. Encoded protein: CASSVDRYTEAFF.

This clone occurred once. This chain uses TRBV6-1 with TRBJ1-2; D ambiguous. The CDR3 length is 13 residues. CDR1 is MNHNS, CDR2 SASEGT, per germline. V lost 3 bases, J lost 7 bases, and 12 bases lay in between. The CDR3: CASSEADNGGYTF. CDR3 nucleotides: TGTGCCAGCAGTGAGGCCGATAATGGTGGCTACACCTTC.

J is TRBJ2-3 and V is TRBV29-1; 8 bases are shared with TRBD2. V gave up 5 bases and J gave up 1 base; unmatched junction bases: 5. There are 14 residues in the CDR3. Per the germline V gene, CDR1 is SQVTM and CDR2 is ANQGSEA. CDR3 residues: CSVRLAGRTDTQYF. The DNA of the CDR3 is TGCAGCGTTAGATTAGCGGGACGCACAGATACGCAGTATTTT.

This chain connects TRBV9 to TRBJ2-3; TRBD2 matches at 8 bases. Germline V gene sequence: CDR1 SGDLS, CDR2 YYNGEE. V lost 4 bases to trimming and J lost 2 bases; unmatched junction nucleotides: 9. The CDR3 is made up of 16 amino acids. CDR3 sequence reads: CASSLDGTRATDTQYF. The CDR3 coding sequence is TGTGCCAGCAGCCTAGACGGGACTAGGGCCACAGATACGCAGTATTTT.

The chain uses TRBV14 and TRBJ1-5; no clear D. CDR1 and CDR2 (germline): SGHDN, FVKESK. Trimming removed 2 bases at V and 7 bases at J, with 9 bases between. CDR3 length equals 13 residues. The CDR3 is CASSQSPGQPQHF. CDR3 sequence (DNA): TGTGCCAGCAGCCAATCGCCAGGACAGCCCCAGCATTTT.

This sequence joins TRBV5-6 and TRBJ1-5, with D tentatively TRBD1 (6 bases). Germline CDR1 and CDR2: SGHDT and YYEEEE. This CDR3 has 14 residues. V shed 0 bases and J shed 9 bases, with 13 bases lying between them. Here the CDR3 DNA reads TGTGCCAGCAGCTTGGGGCAGGGGCATAGGCCCCAGCATTTT. As protein: CASSLGQGHRPQHF.

This chain links TRBV11-2 with TRBJ2-1; TRBD2 matches 7 bases. The CDR3 length is 17 residues. The germline V gene encodes CDR1 SGHAT and CDR2 FQNNGV. The ends lost 1 base at V and 6 bases at J; junction bases unmatched: 12. The CDR3, as DNA: TGTGCCAGCAGCTTAGTGACATTACTAGCGCCTTTCAATGAGCAGTTCTTC. This codes for CASSLVTLLAPFNEQFF.

V usage is TRBV19 and J usage is TRBJ2-1; D is uncertain. CDR3 length equals 15 residues. V was shortened by 8 bases and J by 0 bases, with 14 bases between the two germline ends. CDR1 is LNHDA and CDR2 is SQIVND in the germline V gene (reference sequence). The CDR3 bases are TGTGCCAGTCGCCGGGTCGCGAGCTCCTACAATGAGCAGTTCTTC. It encodes CASRRVASSYNEQFF.

CDR3 sequence: CASSQGRGRNPLPQHF. The DNA of the CDR3 is TGCGCCAGCAGCCAAGGGAGGGGCCGGAACCCACTGCCCCAGCATTTT. This rearrangement joins TRBV4-1 to TRBJ1-5; TRBD1 might be the D (5 bases). The CDR3 has 16 residues. Trimming took 1 base from V and 9 from J, leaving 19 bases between them. Germline V gene sequence: CDR1 MGHRA, CDR2 YSYEKL.